These T cell receptor beta chains were read from a single sample in a study of T cells in Graves' hyperthyroidism and ophthalmopathy. TCRdb passed the multiplex PCR reads through MiXCR, listing each CDR3 protein once. The top ten clones hold around 32% of a sample with about 250,000 distinct CDR3 sequences, about 25% of them seen once. The sample was blood. These receptors originate from a woman between 40 and 50 years old with Graves' ophthalmopathy. CDR3s include the opening cysteine and the closing phenylalanine or tryptophan. The D gene is left open where the match is weak. The size entry is marked missing in some rows and otherwise reads once, few, many or a size class.

d_gene | j_gene | v_gene | abundance | CDR3nt | CDR3aa
- | TRBJ1-5 | TRBV18 | many | TGTGCCAGCTTACCGAGCGGGAGTAGGGGCGAAAGGCCCCAGCATTTT | CASLPSGSRGERPQHF
- | TRBJ2-7 | TRBV7-8 | many | TGTGCCAGCAGCTTAGCCAGGAGCTCCTACGAGCAGTACTTC | CASSLARSSYEQYF
- | TRBJ2-7 | TRBV7-9 | many | TGTGCCAGCAGCACCTATGGGGGACGGGCCCTTGACGAGCAGTACTTC | CASSTYGGRALDEQYF
- | TRBJ1-1 | TRBV19 | - | TGTGCCAGTAGTTTCGGTGCTGGGGACGAAGCTTTCTTT | CASSFGAGDEAFF
- | TRBJ1-5 | TRBV28 | - | TGTGCCAGCAGAAAAGTGGGGGGGTCAGGTATAAGCAATCAGCCCCAGCATTTT | CASRKVGGSGISNQPQHF
- | TRBJ1-5 | TRBV6-1 | few | TGTGCCAGTGGGGAACTGAGCAATCAGCCCCAGCATTTT | CASGELSNQPQHF
TRBD2 | TRBJ2-1 | TRBV11-1 | - | TGTGCCAGCAGCCGTCCGGGACTATTAGACAATGAGCAGTTCTTC | CASSRPGLLDNEQFF
- | TRBJ2-7 | TRBV6-6 | many | TGTGCCAGCAGTCAGACAAAGGCGGCCTACGAGCAGTACTTC | CASSQTKAAYEQYF
- | TRBJ2-2 | TRBV12-3/TRBV12-4 | many | TGTGCCAGCACCCCCGGAGACGTATTTACAAAGAACACCGGGGAGCTGTTTTTT | CASTPGDVFTKNTGELFF
- | TRBJ2-7 | TRBV28 | many | TGTGCCAGCAACCTTCAGGCCACCACCTCCTACGAGCAGTACTTC | CASNLQATTSYEQYF
- | TRBJ2-2 | TRBV11-2 | many | TGTGCCAGCAGTTCTCTGATGGGCCCCGGGGAGCTGTTTTTT | CASSSLMGPGELFF
- | TRBJ2-5 | TRBV4-1 | many | TGCGCCAGCAGCCTACCATCGACAAGAACCCAGTACTTC | CASSLPSTRTQYF
TRBD1 | TRBJ1-6 | TRBV3-1 | - | TGTGCCAGCAGCCTAGGGACAGAAAATTCACCCCTCCACTTT | CASSLGTENSPLHF
- | TRBJ2-7 | TRBV6-2/TRBV6-3 | - | TGTGCCAGCGGTCGCTACGAGCAGTACTTC | CASGRYEQYF
- | TRBJ1-2 | TRBV6-5 | many | TGTGCCAGCAGTACGGCTGGGGGCAGGGATTACACCTTC | CASSTAGGRDYTF
- | TRBJ2-5 | TRBV12-3/TRBV12-4 | - | TGTGCCAGCAGTCTTTGGTACCAAGAGACCCAGTACTTC | CASSLWYQETQYF
- | TRBJ1-2 | TRBV3-1 | many | TGTGCCAGCAGCCAAGAATCGACTAACTATGGCTACACCTTC | CASSQESTNYGYTF
- | TRBJ1-1 | TRBV5-1 | many | TGCGCCAGCAGCTTGGGCAGGGTGGACACTGAAGCTTTCTTT | CASSLGRVDTEAFF
TRBD1 | TRBJ1-1 | TRBV10-3 | many | TGTGCCACTTCGACAGGGGCGAACACTGAAGCTTTCTTT | CATSTGANTEAFF
TRBD1 | TRBJ1-5 | TRBV28 | many | TGTGCCAGCAGTGCCCCGAGCAGGGGGGATCAGCCCCAGCATTTT | CASSAPSRGDQPQHF
TRBD1 | TRBJ2-7 | TRBV27 | - | TGTGCCAGCAGTTTAGGGACAGGGTCGGTCTACGAGCAGTACTTC | CASSLGTGSVYEQYF
TRBD2 | TRBJ2-7 | TRBV4-1 | many | TGCGCCAGCAGCCAGCTAGCGGGAGGCCTCACTGGGGACGAGCAGTACTTC | CASSQLAGGLTGDEQYF
- | TRBJ2-5 | TRBV12-5 | - | TGTGCTAGTGGTTCGGGAGAAGAGACCCAGTACTTC | CASGSGEETQYF
- | TRBJ1-6 | TRBV7-2 | many | TGTGCCAGCAGCCCTCCGGGAGGGCCCCTCCACTTT | CASSPPGGPLHF
- | TRBJ2-7 | TRBV10-3 | many | TGTGCCATCAGTGAGTCTGGCAGGTCCTACGAGCAGTACTTC | CAISESGRSYEQYF
- | TRBJ1-2 | TRBV6-5 | few | TGTGCCAGCAGTTACGACTTCGACACCTATGGCTACACCTTC | CASSYDFDTYGYTF
TRBD1 | TRBJ2-5 | TRBV2 | many | TGTGCCAGCAGTTGGACAGGCCAAGAGACCCAGTACTTC | CASSWTGQETQYF
- | TRBJ1-6 | TRBV10-3 | few | TGTGCCATCAGTGAGTCTGGGCGCTCACCCCTCCACTTT | CAISESGRSPLHF
- | TRBJ1-1 | TRBV6-2/TRBV6-3 | many | TGTGCCAGCAGTTACGGTCCGGGGGCGAACACTGAAGCTTTCTTT | CASSYGPGANTEAFF
- | TRBJ1-1 | TRBV10-3 | many | TGTGCCATCAGGGGTCTAACCGACCCCACTGAAGCTTTCTTT | CAIRGLTDPTEAFF
TRBD2 | TRBJ2-7 | TRBV4-2 | many | TGTGCCAGCAGCCAAGCTAGCGGGGCCTCCTACGAGCAGTACTTC | CASSQASGASYEQYF
TRBD2 | TRBJ2-5 | TRBV29-1 | many | TGCAGCGTTGATAGCGGGACGGCCCAGTACTTC | CSVDSGTAQYF
TRBD1 | TRBJ2-2 | TRBV29-1 | many | TGCAGCGGCGGGACAGGGGGGACCGGGGAGCTGTTTTTT | CSGGTGGTGELFF
TRBD2 | TRBJ2-2 | TRBV24-1 | many | TGTGCCACCAGTGATCCACTAGCGGCCGGGGAGCTGTTTTTT | CATSDPLAAGELFF
- | TRBJ2-5 | TRBV30 | - | TGTGCCTGGAGTCTCTTGGCACTATCTAAAGAGACCCAGTACTTC | CAWSLLALSKETQYF
- | TRBJ2-7 | TRBV20-1 | many | TGCAGTGCTAGTTGGGGTTCCCACGAGCAGTACTTC | CSASWGSHEQYF
TRBD1 | TRBJ2-7 | TRBV15 | - | TGTGCCACCAGCAGACGGACAGGAGCCTACGAGCAGTACTTC | CATSRRTGAYEQYF
TRBD1 | TRBJ1-1 | TRBV11-1 | - | TGTGCCAGCAGCTTAGGAGGGACAGACGCTGAAGCTTTCTTT | CASSLGGTDAEAFF
- | TRBJ1-5 | TRBV18 | few | TGTGCCAGCTCGGAACAGCGTGATCAGCCCCAGCATTTT | CASSEQRDQPQHF
TRBD1 | TRBJ1-2 | TRBV29-1 | many | TGCAGCGTTGGGGACTCGGGACAGTTTTTATTGGGTGGCTACACCTTC | CSVGDSGQFLLGGYTF
- | TRBJ1-5 | TRBV6-1 | many | TGTGCCAGCAGTGAAAATTGGGGTCCCGATCAGCCCCAGCATTTT | CASSENWGPDQPQHF
TRBD2 | TRBJ2-5 | TRBV27 | many | TGTGCCAGCAGCCCCGGGACTAGCGGGAAGGGGATGGATTGGGAGACCCAGTACTTC | CASSPGTSGKGMDWETQYF
TRBD2 | TRBJ2-7 | TRBV28 | - | TGTGCCAGCAGTCCGGGACTAGCGGGAGTGGGTTACGAGCAGTACTTC | CASSPGLAGVGYEQYF
- | TRBJ1-5 | TRBV7-8 | - | TGTGCCAGCAGCCTATTACCGGGGGCGGGTCAGCCCCAGCCTTTT | CASSLLPGAGQPQPF
- | TRBJ2-2 | TRBV24-1 | many | TGTGCCACCAGTGATTTAGGTGAAACGAACACCGGGGAGCTGTTTTTT | CATSDLGETNTGELFF